These T cell receptor beta chains were read from a single sample in a study of T cell changes during pregnancy in multiple sclerosis. The data were produced by immunoSEQ multiplex PCR, yet TCRdb's version contains in-frame clones alone and is incomplete. The repertoire consists of about 27,000 clones, with roughly 89% occurring once and the leading ten covering approximately 17%. Here the sequenced sample was CD8+ T cells from peripheral blood mononuclear cells, taken in the second trimester of pregnancy. All receptors derive from a female donor with multiple sclerosis, enrolled in a pregnancy study. The CDR3 runs from the conserved cysteine through the conserved F or W. Each record gives: V gene, J gene, clone size, D gene, CDR3 protein, CDR3 DNA. The D gene is left open where the match is weak. Part of the rows lack a size; the others show once, few, many or a class for expanded clones.

>TRBV18|TRBJ2-7|-|-
CASSPLDGPYEQYF
TGTGCCAGCTCACCTCTAGACGGCCCCTACGAGCAGTACTTC
>TRBV6-5|TRBJ2-5|-|TRBD1
CASRTGAETQYF
TGTGCCTCACGGACAGGGGCAGAGACCCAGTACTTC
>TRBV11-2|TRBJ2-1|-|TRBD2
CASSLRGLVSDNEQFF
TGTGCCAGCAGCTTAAGGGGACTAGTCTCCGACAATGAGCAGTTCTTC
>TRBV7-2|TRBJ2-4|-|TRBD2
CASSLSLAGLKNIQYF
TGTGCCAGCAGCCTTTCTCTAGCGGGTCTCAAAAACATTCAGTACTTC
>TRBV27|TRBJ2-3|-|TRBD2
CASSLSWASGRQDTQYF
TGTGCCAGCAGTTTATCGTGGGCTAGCGGGAGGCAGGATACGCAGTATTTT
>TRBV15|TRBJ2-3|-|TRBD2
CATSREGREAPSSTDTQYF
TGTGCCACCAGCAGAGAAGGGCGGGAGGCCCCGTCTAGCACAGATACGCAGTATTTT
>TRBV18|TRBJ2-5|-|TRBD1
CASSLRQGSRGETQYF
TGTGCCAGCTCACTCCGACAGGGGTCTAGAGGGGAGACCCAGTACTTC
>TRBV15|TRBJ1-5|-|-
CATSRGAGNQPQHF
TGTGCCACCAGCAGAGGGGCCGGCAATCAGCCCCAGCATTTT
>TRBV4-1|TRBJ2-7|-|-
CASSHQGWGDEQYF
TGCGCCAGCAGCCATCAGGGGTGGGGTGACGAGCAGTACTTC
>TRBV7-2|TRBJ1-3|-|-
CASSFDSRGGNTIYF
TGTGCCAGCAGCTTCGACTCCCGTGGCGGAAACACCATATATTTT
>TRBV19|TRBJ1-5|-|-
CASSFAHGGNQPQHF
TGTGCCAGTAGTTTCGCCCACGGGGGCAATCAGCCCCAGCATTTT
>TRBV7-2|TRBJ2-7|-|-
CASSPRLPGSVVYEQYF
TGTGCCAGCAGCCCCCGTCTTCCGGGGTCGGTGGTTTACGAGCAGTACTTC
>TRBV27|TRBJ1-3|-|-
CASSPRTAGNTIYF
TGTGCCAGCAGTCCACGGACAGCAGGAAACACCATATATTTT
>TRBV4-1|TRBJ2-5|-|TRBD1
CASSQNRGETQYF
TGCGCCAGCAGCCAAAACAGGGGAGAGACCCAGTACTTC
>TRBV9|TRBJ2-1|-|-
CASSAETGYYNEQFF
TGTGCCAGCAGCGCGGAAACAGGTTACTACAATGAGCAGTTCTTC
>TRBV7-9|TRBJ2-7|-|-
CASSSRQGRTKEQYF
TGTGCCAGCAGCTCCAGGCAGGGCAGGACGAAAGAGCAGTACTTC
>TRBV2|TRBJ2-7|-|TRBD2
CASTRGREASTYEQYF
TGTGCCAGCACGCGAGGGCGGGAGGCGTCTACCTACGAGCAGTACTTC
>TRBV18|TRBJ1-4|once|TRBD1
CASSPLPGQAEKLFF
TGTGCCAGCTCACCACTCCCGGGACAGGCTGAAAAACTGTTTTTT
>TRBV4-3|TRBJ1-5|-|-
CASSQDRQAVIEPQHF
TGCGCCAGCAGCCAAGATAGGCAGGCTGTAATCGAGCCCCAGCATTTT
>TRBV5-1|TRBJ2-5|-|-
CASSPLTVQETQYF
TGCGCCAGCTCTCCTCTTACGGTCCAAGAGACCCAGTACTTC
>TRBV12-5|TRBJ2-3|-|-
CASGLSGTSTDTQYF
TGTGCTAGTGGTTTGTCGGGGACTAGCACAGATACGCAGTATTTT
>TRBV6-5|TRBJ2-7|-|TRBD1
CASSYRDRGSYEQYF
TGTGCCAGCAGTTACCGGGACAGGGGCTCCTACGAGCAGTACTTC
>TRBV5-6|TRBJ2-1|-|TRBD2
CASSSETSGNNEQFF
TGTGCCAGCAGCAGCGAGACTAGCGGGAACAATGAGCAGTTCTTC
>TRBV6-4|TRBJ2-6|-|-
CASSDSGGSGANVLTF
TGTGCCAGCAGTGACTCAGGGGGCTCTGGGGCCAACGTCCTGACTTTC
>TRBV15|TRBJ2-7|-|-
CATSVDSPSSYEQYF
TGTGCCACCAGTGTGGACAGTCCCTCCTCCTACGAGCAGTACTTC
>TRBV5-1|TRBJ1-2|-|-
CASSLATANYGYTF
TGCGCCAGCAGCTTGGCCACGGCTAACTATGGCTACACCTTC
>TRBV11-2|TRBJ2-1|once|TRBD2
CASSPFGGSGRGDEQFF
TGTGCCAGCAGCCCTTTCGGTGGGAGCGGGAGAGGCGATGAGCAGTTCTTC
>TRBV19|TRBJ1-1|-|-
CASSIAGTEAFF
TGTGCCAGTAGTATCGCCGGTACTGAAGCTTTCTTT
>TRBV19|TRBJ2-7|-|-
CASSIYRRPFYEQYF
TGTGCCAGTAGTATCTACAGGCGACCCTTCTACGAGCAGTACTTC
>TRBV2|TRBJ1-4|-|-
CASPSGGPGEKLFF
TGTGCCAGCCCCAGCGGGGGGCCCGGTGAAAAACTGTTTTTT
>TRBV6-4|TRBJ1-1|-|-
CASSVSGDSTEAFF
TGTGCCAGCAGTGTTTCGGGGGACTCCACTGAAGCTTTCTTT
>TRBV4-1|TRBJ2-7|-|-
CASSQAGSYEQYF
TGCGCCAGCAGCCAAGCAGGGTCCTACGAGCAGTACTTC
>TRBV7-9|TRBJ2-5|-|TRBD1
CASSFTGGQETQYF
TGTGCCAGCAGCTTCACAGGGGGCCAGGAGACCCAGTACTTC
>TRBV19|TRBJ2-2|-|TRBD2
CASSLAGVGAGELFF
TGTGCCAGTAGTCTAGCGGGAGTGGGGGCCGGGGAGCTGTTTTTT
>TRBV2|TRBJ2-3|-|TRBD1
CASSEMRQGWTDTQYF
TGTGCCAGCAGTGAAATGAGACAGGGGTGGACAGATACGCAGTATTTT
>TRBV19|TRBJ2-3|-|-
CASSYGDTQYF
TGTGCCAGTAGTTATGGCGATACGCAGTATTTT
>TRBV7-3|TRBJ2-1|-|-
CASSLDLWGGYQSSYNEQFF
TGTGCCAGCAGCTTAGACTTATGGGGCGGCTACCAGAGCTCCTACAATGAGCAGTTCTTC
>TRBV19|TRBJ2-2|-|TRBD2
CASSIFGGRGTGELFF
TGTGCCAGTAGTATATTCGGCGGGAGAGGAACCGGGGAGCTGTTTTTT
>TRBV7-8|TRBJ2-1|-|TRBD2
CASSLPGGGNEQFF
TGTGCCAGCAGCTTGCCGGGAGGGGGCAATGAGCAGTTCTTC
>TRBV7-6|TRBJ1-1|-|-
CASSLMRAGNTEAFF
TGTGCCAGCAGCTTAATGAGGGCTGGGAACACTGAAGCTTTCTTT
>TRBV6-1|TRBJ2-7|-|TRBD1
CASSEAQGAPYEQYF
TGTGCCAGCAGTGAAGCGCAGGGGGCCCCCTACGAGCAGTACTTC
>TRBV27|TRBJ2-3|once|TRBD2
CASSDLAGDGDTQYF
TGTGCCAGCAGTGATCTAGCGGGAGATGGAGATACGCAGTATTTT
>TRBV28|TRBJ1-5|-|-
CASSGPGVSSDLNQPQHF
TGTGCCAGCAGTGGCCCGGGGGTCTCCTCGGACCTCAATCAGCCCCAGCATTTT
>TRBV12-5|TRBJ1-1|-|TRBD1
CASAMGDRGRTEAFF
TGTGCTAGTGCAATGGGGGACAGGGGAAGGACTGAAGCTTTCTTT
>TRBV6-1|TRBJ1-5|-|-
CASSGRGDSVNQPQHF
TGTGCCAGCAGTGGCCGGGGGGACTCGGTCAATCAGCCCCAGCATTTT
>TRBV5-8|TRBJ1-2|-|TRBD1
CASSLQRTGAANYGYTF
TGTGCCAGCAGCTTACAACGGACAGGGGCGGCTAACTATGGCTACACCTTC
>TRBV9|TRBJ2-6|-|-
CASSGGVNSGANVLTF
TGTGCCAGCAGCGGGGGGGTGAACTCTGGGGCCAACGTCCTGACTTTC
>TRBV28|TRBJ2-7|-|TRBD1
CATRDRTHYEQYF
TGTGCCACCCGGGACAGGACCCACTACGAGCAGTACTTC
>TRBV7-6|TRBJ1-1|-|-
CASSKIGASTEAFF
TGTGCCAGCAGTAAAATAGGGGCGAGCACTGAAGCTTTCTTT
>TRBV28|TRBJ1-1|few|-
CASSLVTNTEAFF
TGTGCCAGCAGTTTAGTCACTAACACTGAAGCTTTCTTT
>TRBV7-2|TRBJ2-2|once|TRBD2
CASSPAGAGELFF
TGTGCCAGCAGCCCAGCGGGGGCCGGGGAGCTGTTTTTT
>TRBV7-9|TRBJ2-5|-|TRBD2
CASSLIAGGAAETQYF
TGTGCCAGCAGCCTGATAGCGGGAGGTGCCGCGGAGACCCAGTACTTC
>TRBV4-3|TRBJ1-2|medium-sized|TRBD1
CASSQGPLQGGYGYTF
TGCGCCAGCAGCCAAGGACCGTTACAGGGGGGATATGGCTACACCTTC
>TRBV6-5|TRBJ2-7|-|-
CASSYSDPDSSNEQYF
TGTGCCAGCAGTTACTCTGATCCGGACTCTTCTAACGAGCAGTACTTC
>TRBV28|TRBJ2-7|-|TRBD1
CASSFLDRGSTYEQYF
TGTGCCAGCAGTTTCTTGGACAGGGGCTCTACCTACGAGCAGTACTTC